These 14 T cell receptor beta chains share one sample of origin, sequenced in a study of human CD8 memory T cell subsets (dated by TCRdb to 2019 to 2021). A Human TCR Profiling Kit was used to prepare UMI-labeled 5' RACE TCRbeta libraries. Following reprocessing of the reads by TCRdb, the data hold one row per CDR3 protein sequence and no DNA is available. This sample's table has entries for roughly 4,000 distinct CDR3 sequences. Jointly, the top ten make up roughly 33% of the sample. Material for sequencing was CD8+ T cells from PBMCs. These receptors came from a human donor in good health.

V and J are TRBV12-3 or TRBV12-4 and TRBJ2-4; without DNA, the TCRdb call of TRBD2 cannot be checked. The CDR3 contains 16 residues. The chain's CDR3 is CASSLRRVGLFGIQYF.

J is TRBJ2-7 and V is TRBV2; with no DNA, the TCRdb D assignment of TRBD1 cannot be verified. CDR3 length: 15 residues. Germline values: CDR1 SNHLY, CDR2 FYNNEI. The CDR3 sequence: CASNPGQVLPDEQYF. Using reference TRBV2 and TRBJ2-7 for the parts outside the CDR3, the full variable domain is EPEVTQTPSHQVTQMGQEVILRCVPISNHLYFYWYRQILGQKVEFLVSFYNNEISEKSEIFDDQFSVERPDGSNFTLKIRSTKLEDSAMYFCASNPGQVLPDEQYFGPGTRLTVT.

V usage is TRBV20-1 and J usage is TRBJ2-1; the TCRdb D gene call, TRBD2, has no DNA to confirm it. CDR3 size: 16 residues. Germline V CDR1 and CDR2: DFQATT, SNEGSKA (reference sequence). The CDR3 sequence is CSAKGLADLARNEQFF.

CDR3 loop: CASSLALPTVDTQYF. V gene TRBV28 combines with J gene TRBJ2-3. This CDR3 is 15 amino acids long. Germline V gene sequence: CDR1 MDHEN, CDR2 SYDVKM.

The V and J genes are TRBV28 and TRBJ2-2; the TCRdb D gene call, TRBD1, has no DNA to confirm it. CDR3 length equals 14 residues. Germline assignment: CDR1 MDHEN and CDR2 SYDVKM. The chain's CDR3 is CASMDSVNTGELFF.

This chain uses TRBV7-9 with TRBJ2-5. The CDR3 spans 16 residues. The germline CDR1 and CDR2 sequences are SEHNR and FQNEAQ (reference sequence). This CDR3 is CASSLLIERNQETQYF.

The gene calls are TRBV29-1 and TRBJ1-1; the TCRdb call, TRBD1, lacks DNA for checking. The CDR3 is made up of 12 amino acids. CDR1 and CDR2 (germline): SQVTM, ANQGSEA. CDR3 region: CSPVRFFGEAFF.

The chain joins TRBV20-1 to TRBJ2-3; TCRdb picks TRBD2, but there is no DNA to check that call. Germline CDR1 is DFQATT and CDR2 is SNEGSKA (reference sequence). CDR3 length: 19 residues. The CDR3: CSAPGLAGEGSTSTDTQYF.

This rearrangement joins TRBV4-1 to TRBJ2-5; the D gene TCRdb calls, TRBD1, cannot be checked with no DNA. The CDR3 is made up of 15 amino acids. CDR1 is MGHRA and CDR2 is YSYEKL in the germline V gene. The CDR3 protein is CASSQSSNPEETQYF.

The chain has TRBV13 and TRBJ2-3; with no DNA, the TCRdb D assignment of TRBD1 cannot be verified. The CDR3 covers 17 residues. Germline assignment: CDR1 PRHDT and CDR2 FYEKMQ (reference sequence). CDR3 sequence reads: CASSLKGSGLATDTQYF.

This clonotype is deemed medium-sized by its frequency. This chain links TRBV20-1 with TRBJ2-3; no DNA is available, so the TRBD2 call from TCRdb remains unchecked. The germline CDR1 and CDR2 sequences are DFQATT and SNEGSKA (reference sequence). The CDR3 contains 16 residues. CDR3 protein: CSARAPREVPTDTQYF.

The V and J genes are TRBV27 and TRBJ2-5; TCRdb picks TRBD1, but there is no DNA to check that call. CDR1 and CDR2 from the germline V gene are MNHEY and SMNVEV (reference sequence). The CDR3 has 13 amino acids. The CDR3 here is CASSDRGWETQYF.

This rearrangement joins TRBV10-3 to TRBJ2-7. CDR3 length: 14 amino acids. The V gene's germline CDR1 is ENHRY and CDR2 SYGVKD. Here the CDR3 reads CAISESEESYEQYF.

This clonotype registers medium-sized (0.01 to 0.1%) by frequency. V usage is TRBV20-1 and J usage is TRBJ1-6; the D gene TCRdb calls, TRBD1, cannot be checked with no DNA. Germline lookup yields CDR1 DFQATT and CDR2 SNEGSKA (reference sequence). This CDR3 has 15 residues. The CDR3 loop is CSASLSAGGSSPLHF.